This T cell receptor (beta chain) came from a study of OX40 agonist ivuxolimab in advanced cancers. Study information: Ivuxolimab doses were 0.01, 0.1, 0.3, 1.5, 3 or 10 mg/kg every 2 weeks.

CDR3 length: 15 residues. The V gene's germline CDR1 is PRHDT and CDR2 FYEKMQ (reference sequence). The repertoire was sequenced with immunoSEQ multiplex PCR; TCRdb's copy has only in-frame clones and lacks some. Here the sample spans tens of thousands of clones, 84% being singletons. The TCR comes from an adult with an advanced solid tumor such as melanoma, head and neck, liver or kidney cancer. The source material was CD4+ or CD8+ T cells sorted from blood, sampled in a trial of the OX40 agonist ivuxolimab. The chain carries TRBV13 and TRBJ2-5; 9 nucleotides align to TRBD1. The DNA end lines up better with TRBJ2-7; the J call may be wrong. CDR3 nucleotide sequence: TGTGCCAGCAGCAAATTCGGACAGGGGAACTACGAGCAGTACTTC. The encoded protein is CASSKFGQGNYEQYF.